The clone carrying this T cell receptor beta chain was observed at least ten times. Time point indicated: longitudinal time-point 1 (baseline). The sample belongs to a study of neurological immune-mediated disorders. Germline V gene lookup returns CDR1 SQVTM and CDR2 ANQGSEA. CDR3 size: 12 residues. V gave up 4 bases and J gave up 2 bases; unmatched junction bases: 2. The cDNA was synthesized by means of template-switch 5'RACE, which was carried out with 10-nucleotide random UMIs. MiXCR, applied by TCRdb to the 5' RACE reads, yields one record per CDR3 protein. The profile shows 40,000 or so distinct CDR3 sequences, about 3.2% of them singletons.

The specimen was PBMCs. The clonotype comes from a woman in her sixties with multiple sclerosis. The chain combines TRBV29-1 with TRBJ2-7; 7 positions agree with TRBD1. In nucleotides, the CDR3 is TGCAGCGTTGGGACAGGCACCTACGAGCAGTACTTC. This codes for CSVGTGTYEQYF.